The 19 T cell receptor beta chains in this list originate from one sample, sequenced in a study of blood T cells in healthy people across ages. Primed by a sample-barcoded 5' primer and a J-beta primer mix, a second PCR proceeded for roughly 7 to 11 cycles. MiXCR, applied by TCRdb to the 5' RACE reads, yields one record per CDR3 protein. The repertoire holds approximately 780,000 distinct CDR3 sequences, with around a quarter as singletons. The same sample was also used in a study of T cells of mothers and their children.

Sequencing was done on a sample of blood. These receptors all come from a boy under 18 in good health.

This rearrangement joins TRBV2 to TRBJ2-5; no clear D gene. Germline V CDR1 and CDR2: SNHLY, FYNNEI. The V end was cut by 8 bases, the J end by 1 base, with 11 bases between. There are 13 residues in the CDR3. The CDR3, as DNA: TGTGCCAGCGAGTTAACACCCCAAGAGACCCAGTACTTC. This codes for CASELTPQETQYF.

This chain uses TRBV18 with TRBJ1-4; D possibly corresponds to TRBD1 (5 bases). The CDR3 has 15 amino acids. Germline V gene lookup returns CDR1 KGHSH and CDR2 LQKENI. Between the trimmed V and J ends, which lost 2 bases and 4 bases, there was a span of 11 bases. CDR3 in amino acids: CASSPGAGSNEKLFF. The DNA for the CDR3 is TGTGCCAGCTCACCAGGGGCAGGGAGTAATGAAAAACTGTTTTTT.

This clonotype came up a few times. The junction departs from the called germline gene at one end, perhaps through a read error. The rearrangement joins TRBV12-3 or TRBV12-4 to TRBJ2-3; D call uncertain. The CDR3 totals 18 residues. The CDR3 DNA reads TGTGCCGGCAGCCCCGGACGGATACCGCCGACAAGCACAGATACGCAGTATTTT. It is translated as CAGSPGRIPPTSTDTQYF.

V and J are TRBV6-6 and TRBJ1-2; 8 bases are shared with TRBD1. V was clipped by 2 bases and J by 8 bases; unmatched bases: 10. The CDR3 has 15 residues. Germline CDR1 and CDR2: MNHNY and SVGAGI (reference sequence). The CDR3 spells CASSYEPTGGVGYTF. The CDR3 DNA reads TGTGCCAGCAGTTACGAACCCACAGGGGGAGTAGGCTACACCTTC.

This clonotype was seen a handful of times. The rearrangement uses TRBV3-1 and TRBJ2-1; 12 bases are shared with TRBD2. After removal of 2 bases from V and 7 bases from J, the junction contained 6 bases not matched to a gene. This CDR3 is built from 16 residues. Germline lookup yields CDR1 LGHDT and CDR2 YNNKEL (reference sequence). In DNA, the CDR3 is TGTGCCAGCAGCCAAAGGACTAGCGGGACGAGAAATGAGCAGTTCTTC. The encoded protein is CASSQRTSGTRNEQFF.

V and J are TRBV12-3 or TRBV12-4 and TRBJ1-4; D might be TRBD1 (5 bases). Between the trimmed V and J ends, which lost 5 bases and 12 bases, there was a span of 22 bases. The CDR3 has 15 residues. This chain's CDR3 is CASSAPWGTRPQLFF. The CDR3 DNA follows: TGTGCCAGCAGTGCCCCATGGGGGACTCGGCCCCAACTGTTTTTT.

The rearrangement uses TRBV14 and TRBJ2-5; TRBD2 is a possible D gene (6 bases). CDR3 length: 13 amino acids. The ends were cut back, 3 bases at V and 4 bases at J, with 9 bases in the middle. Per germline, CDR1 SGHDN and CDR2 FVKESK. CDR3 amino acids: CASSQEGTETQYF. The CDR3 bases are TGTGCCAGCAGCCAGGAGGGAACAGAGACCCAGTACTTC.

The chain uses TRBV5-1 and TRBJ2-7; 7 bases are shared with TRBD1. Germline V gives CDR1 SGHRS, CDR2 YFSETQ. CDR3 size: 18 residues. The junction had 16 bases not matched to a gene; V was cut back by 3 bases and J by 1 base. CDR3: CASSYRTGEETLSYEQYF. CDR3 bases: TGCGCCAGCAGCTACAGGACAGGCGAAGAAACTCTATCCTACGAGCAGTACTTC.

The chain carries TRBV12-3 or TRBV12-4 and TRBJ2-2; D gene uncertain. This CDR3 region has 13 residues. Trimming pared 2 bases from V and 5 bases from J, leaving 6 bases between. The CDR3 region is CASSLQKTGELFF. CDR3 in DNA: TGTGCCAGCAGTTTACAGAAGACCGGGGAGCTGTTTTTT.

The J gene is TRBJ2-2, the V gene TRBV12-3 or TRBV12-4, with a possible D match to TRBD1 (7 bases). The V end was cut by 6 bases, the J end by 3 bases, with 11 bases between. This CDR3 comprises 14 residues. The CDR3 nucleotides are TGTGCCAGCAGACAGGGGACTGACACCGGGGAGCTGTTTTTT. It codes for CASRQGTDTGELFF.

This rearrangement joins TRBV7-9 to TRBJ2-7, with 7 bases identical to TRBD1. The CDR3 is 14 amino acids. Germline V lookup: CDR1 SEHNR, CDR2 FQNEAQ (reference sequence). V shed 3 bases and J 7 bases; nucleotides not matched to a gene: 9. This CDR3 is CASSLGAQGREQYF. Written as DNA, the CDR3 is TGTGCCAGCAGCTTGGGCGCACAGGGGCGGGAGCAGTACTTC.

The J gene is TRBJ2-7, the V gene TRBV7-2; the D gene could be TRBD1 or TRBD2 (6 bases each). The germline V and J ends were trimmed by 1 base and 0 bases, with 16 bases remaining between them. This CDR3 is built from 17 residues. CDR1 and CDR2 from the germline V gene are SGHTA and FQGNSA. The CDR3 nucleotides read TGTGCCAGCAGCTTAGTTAGGGGGGCGGGCGCCTCCTACGAGCAGTACTTC. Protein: CASSLVRGAGASYEQYF.

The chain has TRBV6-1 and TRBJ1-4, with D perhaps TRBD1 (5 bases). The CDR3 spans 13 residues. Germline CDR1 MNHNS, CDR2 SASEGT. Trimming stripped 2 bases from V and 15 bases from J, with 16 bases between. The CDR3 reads CASSEPLRGVVFF. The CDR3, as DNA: TGTGCCAGCAGTGAACCCCTGAGGGGCGTCGTGTTTTTT.

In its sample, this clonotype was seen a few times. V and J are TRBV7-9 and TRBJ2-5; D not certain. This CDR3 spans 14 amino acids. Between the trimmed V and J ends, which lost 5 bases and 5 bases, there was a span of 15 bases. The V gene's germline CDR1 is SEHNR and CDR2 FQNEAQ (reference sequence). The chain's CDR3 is CASSSPSPRETQYF. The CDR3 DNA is TGTGCCAGCAGCAGCCCGAGCCCGAGGGAGACCCAGTACTTC.

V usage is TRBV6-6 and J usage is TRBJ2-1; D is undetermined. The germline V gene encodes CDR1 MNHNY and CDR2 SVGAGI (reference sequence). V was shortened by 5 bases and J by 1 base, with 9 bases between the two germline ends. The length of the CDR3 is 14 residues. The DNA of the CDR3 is TGTGCCAGCAGTGATAGCAAGTCCTACAATGAGCAGTTCTTC. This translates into CASSDSKSYNEQFF.

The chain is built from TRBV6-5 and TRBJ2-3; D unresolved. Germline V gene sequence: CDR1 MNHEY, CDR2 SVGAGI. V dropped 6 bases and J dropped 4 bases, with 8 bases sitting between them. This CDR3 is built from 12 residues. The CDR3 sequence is CASRTTPDTQYF. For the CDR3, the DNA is TGTGCCAGCAGAACTACCCCAGATACGCAGTATTTT.

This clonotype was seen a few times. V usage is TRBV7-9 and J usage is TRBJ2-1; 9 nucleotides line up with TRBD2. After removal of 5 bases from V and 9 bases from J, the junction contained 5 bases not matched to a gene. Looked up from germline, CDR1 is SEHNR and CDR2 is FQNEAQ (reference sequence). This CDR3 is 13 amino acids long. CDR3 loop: CASSPLAGTEQFF. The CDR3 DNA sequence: TGTGCCAGCAGCCCGCTAGCGGGGACTGAGCAGTTCTTC.

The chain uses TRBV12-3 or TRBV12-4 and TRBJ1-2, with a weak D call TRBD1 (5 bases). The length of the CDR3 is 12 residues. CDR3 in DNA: TGTTCCTCAGGGCCGACTAACTATGGCTACACCTTC. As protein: CSSGPTNYGYTF.

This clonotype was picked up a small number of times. This CDR3 reads CASGTGTGVRFRPNTEAFF. The CDR3 DNA is TGTGCCAGCGGGACCGGGACAGGGGTACGTTTTAGGCCTAACACTGAAGCTTTCTTT. This chain connects TRBV12-3 or TRBV12-4 to TRBJ1-1; the match to TRBD1 covers 10 bases. The CDR3 spans 19 residues. The trim removed 8 bases at V and 2 bases at J, leaving 20 bases unmatched.